This T cell receptor (beta chain) was recovered during a study of blood T cell repertoires in COVID-19. The overall study: Donors in the United States, Italy and Spain gave samples during acute or convalescent COVID-19. Nucleic acid was either cDNA or gDNA, and it came from T cells, B-cell-depleted T cells, or PBMCs.

Germline CDR1 and CDR2: WNHNN and SYGVQD (reference sequence). There are 14 residues in the CDR3. Method: immunoSEQ multiplex PCR; TCRdb's copy keeps in-frame clones and lacks some. The repertoire holds roughly 250,000 clones, with roughly 90% as singletons. The sequenced sample was peripheral blood. This clonotype was sampled from a man aged 60 to 69 who had recovered from COVID-19. The chain carries TRBV10-1 and TRBJ1-4, with 7 bases fitting TRBD1. The J call may be wrong; the DNA end is better matched by TRBJ2-2. The CDR3 region is CASSEIWDSVELFF. CDR3 DNA: TGCGCCAGCAGTGAGATCTGGGACAGCGTGGAGCTGTTTTTT.